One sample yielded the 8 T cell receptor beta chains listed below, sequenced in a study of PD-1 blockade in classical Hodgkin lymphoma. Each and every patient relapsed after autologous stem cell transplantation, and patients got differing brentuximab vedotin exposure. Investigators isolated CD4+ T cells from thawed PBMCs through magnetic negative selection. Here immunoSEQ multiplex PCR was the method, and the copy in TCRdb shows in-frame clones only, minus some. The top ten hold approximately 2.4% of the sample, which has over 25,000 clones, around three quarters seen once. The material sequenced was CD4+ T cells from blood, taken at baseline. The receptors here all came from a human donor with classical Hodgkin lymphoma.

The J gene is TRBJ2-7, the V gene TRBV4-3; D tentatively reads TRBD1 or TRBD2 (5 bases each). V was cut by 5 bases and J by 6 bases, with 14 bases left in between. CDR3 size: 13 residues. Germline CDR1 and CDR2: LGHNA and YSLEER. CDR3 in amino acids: CASSLRGRGEQYF. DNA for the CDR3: TGCGCCAGCAGCTTACGGGGTAGGGGCGAGCAGTACTTC.

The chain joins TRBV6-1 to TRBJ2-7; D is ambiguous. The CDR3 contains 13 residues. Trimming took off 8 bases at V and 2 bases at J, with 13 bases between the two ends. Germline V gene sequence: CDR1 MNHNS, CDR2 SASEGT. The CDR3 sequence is CASLETATYEQYF. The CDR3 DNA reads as TGTGCCAGCCTGGAGACTGCTACCTACGAGCAGTACTTC.

The CDR3 bases are TGTGCCAGCAGTCCCGGGAACAGGGCTTGGGAGCAGTACTTC. Encoded protein: CASSPGNRAWEQYF. V is TRBV6-6 and J is TRBJ2-7, with D perhaps TRBD1 (6 bases). V dropped 5 bases and J dropped 7 bases, with 18 bases sitting between them. CDR3 length: 14 residues. Per the germline V gene, CDR1 is MNHNY and CDR2 is SVGAGI (reference sequence).

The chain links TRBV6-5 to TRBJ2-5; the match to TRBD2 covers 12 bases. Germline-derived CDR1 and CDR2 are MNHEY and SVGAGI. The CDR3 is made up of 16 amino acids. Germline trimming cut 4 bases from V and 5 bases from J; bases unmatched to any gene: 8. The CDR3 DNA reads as TGTGCCAGCAGTTCCTTCCTAGCGGGGGGGCCTGAGACCCAGTACTTC. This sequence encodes CASSSFLAGGPETQYF.

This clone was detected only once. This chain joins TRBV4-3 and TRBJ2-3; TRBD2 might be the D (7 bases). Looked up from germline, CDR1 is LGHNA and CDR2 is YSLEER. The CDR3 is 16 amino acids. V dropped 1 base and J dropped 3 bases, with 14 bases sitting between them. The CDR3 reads CASSQAGAGETDTQYF. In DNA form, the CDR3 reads TGCGCCAGCAGCCAAGCGGGGGCGGGGGAAACAGATACGCAGTATTTT.

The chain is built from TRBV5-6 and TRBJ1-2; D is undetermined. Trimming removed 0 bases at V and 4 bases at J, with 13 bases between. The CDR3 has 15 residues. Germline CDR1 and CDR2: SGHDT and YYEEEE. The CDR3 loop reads CASSLAPTSPYGYTF. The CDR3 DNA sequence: TGTGCCAGCAGCTTGGCCCCGACAAGCCCCTATGGCTACACCTTC. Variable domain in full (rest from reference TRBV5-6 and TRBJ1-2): DAGVTQSPTHLIKTRGQQVTLRCSPKSGHDTVSWYQQALGQGPQFIFQYYEEEERQRGNFPDRFSGHQFPNYSSELNVNALLLGDSALYLCASSLAPTSPYGYTFGSGTRLTVV.

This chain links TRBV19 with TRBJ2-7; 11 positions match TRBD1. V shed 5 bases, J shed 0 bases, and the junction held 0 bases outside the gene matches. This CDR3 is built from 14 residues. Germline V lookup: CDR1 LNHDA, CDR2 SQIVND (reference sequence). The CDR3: CASSGQGASYEQYF. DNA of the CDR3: TGTGCCAGTAGTGGACAGGGGGCCTCCTACGAGCAGTACTTC.

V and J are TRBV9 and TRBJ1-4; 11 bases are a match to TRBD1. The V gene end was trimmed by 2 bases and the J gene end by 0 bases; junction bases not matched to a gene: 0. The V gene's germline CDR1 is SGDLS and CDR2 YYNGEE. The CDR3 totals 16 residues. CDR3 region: CASSVGQGATNEKLFF. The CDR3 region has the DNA TGTGCCAGCAGCGTGGGACAGGGGGCAACTAATGAAAAACTGTTTTTT.